This entry lists 14 T cell receptor beta chains sequenced from one sample in a study of T cells after yellow fever vaccination. TCRdb re-called the 5' RACE reads through MiXCR, storing one row per CDR3 protein. The repertoire consists of about 22,000 distinct CDR3 sequences, with 4% to 6% occurring once and the leading ten covering 15% to 25%. Material: PBMCs, either bulk or a sorted T-cell subset (CD4+, CD8+, memory, or dextramer-sorted; not recorded which), obtained about 41 days after the first yellow fever vaccination. Receptor source: a man aged 18 to 30 who received the YFV17D yellow fever vaccine.

The table lists this clonotype with many counts. This chain uses TRBV5-1 with TRBJ1-2; 7 bases agree with TRBD1. Germline trimming cut 4 bases from V and 6 bases from J; bases unmatched to any gene: 12. This CDR3 region has 15 residues. CDR1 and CDR2 from the germline V gene are SGHRS and YFSETQ. DNA for the CDR3: TGCGCCAGCAGCCAGATGACAGGGAATAGCCATGGCTACACCTTC. This codes for CASSQMTGNSHGYTF.

About this clonotype itself: This may stem from a read error, because a much larger clone lies one nucleotide away. V is TRBV20-1 and J is TRBJ1-5, with TRBD1 identical over 8 bases. The CDR3 runs 14 residues. The germline gives CDR1 DFQATT, CDR2 SNEGSKA (reference sequence). V dropped 6 bases and J dropped 7; count of bases not matched to a gene: 11. In DNA, the CDR3 is TGCAGTGCGGGAGTGGGACAGGTCAAACAGCCCCAGCATTTT. Translation gives CSAGVGQVKQPQHF.

This clonotype was recorded at least ten times. The chain combines TRBV2 with TRBJ1-5; weak D call: TRBD1 (6 bases). CDR1 is SNHLY and CDR2 is FYNNEI in the germline V gene. The CDR3 runs to 13 residues. The ends were cut back, 4 bases at V and 5 bases at J, with 9 bases in the middle. The CDR3 DNA sequence: TGTGCCAGCAGTGTGGAGGGGGATCAGCCCCAGCATTTT. Encoded protein: CASSVEGDQPQHF.

This clonotype has ten or more counts. The V and J genes are TRBV7-2 and TRBJ2-1, with D perhaps TRBD1 or TRBD2 (5 bases each). This CDR3 comprises 12 residues. Deletions cut 7 bases from V and 9 bases from J, with 13 bases between. The germline CDR1 and CDR2 sequences are SGHTA and FQGNSA. CDR3: CASTTGTGEQFF. The DNA for the CDR3 is TGTGCCAGCACCACGGGGACCGGTGAGCAGTTCTTC.

Ten or more counts support this clonotype. This rearrangement joins TRBV20-1 to TRBJ2-7, with 8 bases identical to TRBD2. The CDR3 loop spans 15 amino acids. The trim removed 4 bases at V and 5 bases at J, leaving 13 bases unmatched. Germline-derived CDR1 and CDR2 are DFQATT and SNEGSKA (reference sequence). The CDR3 DNA is TGCAGTGCTAAGGCCCTAGAACGGGGGGGGGACGAGCAGTACTTC. It yields the protein CSAKALERGGDEQYF.

In this sample, this clonotype turned up many times. This CDR3 is CASSQGVLSYNEQFF. CDR3 nucleotides: TGCGCCAGCAGCCAGGGGGTACTATCCTACAATGAGCAGTTCTTC. This chain uses TRBV5-1 with TRBJ2-1; TRBD1 agrees at 7 bases. With V trimmed by 4 bases and J by 1 base, 5 bases remained unmatched. Germline V gene data show CDR1 as SGHRS and CDR2 as YFSETQ. This CDR3 comprises 15 residues. Together with reference TRBV5-1 and TRBJ2-1, the CDR3 gives the full variable domain: KAGVTQTPRYLIKTRGQQVTLSCSPISGHRSVSWYQQTPGQGLQFLFEYFSETQRNKGNFPGRFSGRQFSNSRSEMNVSTLELGDSALYLCASSQGVLSYNEQFFGPGTRLTVL.

This clonotype was seen at least ten times. The V call is TRBV6-5, the J call TRBJ2-3; TRBD2 is a possible D gene (6 bases). The V end was cut by 4 bases, the J end by 3 bases, with 8 bases between. Per germline, CDR1 MNHEY and CDR2 SVGAGI. The CDR3 has 13 amino acids. The CDR3 is CASSSRGTDTQYF. DNA for the CDR3: TGTGCCAGCAGTTCCCGGGGGACAGATACGCAGTATTTT.

This clonotype was observed at least ten times. This chain joins TRBV6-5 and TRBJ2-6; D assignment may be TRBD1 or TRBD2 (5 bases each). The V end lost 0 bases, the J end lost 0 bases, and 6 bases lay between the germline ends. Germline V gene data show CDR1 as MNHEY and CDR2 as SVGAGI. The CDR3 covers 16 residues. The CDR3 here is CASSYSGDSGANVLTF. CDR3 DNA sequence: TGTGCCAGCAGTTACTCGGGGGACTCTGGGGCCAACGTCCTGACTTTC.

This clonotype was seen repeatedly, ten times or more. Here the CDR3 reads CASSLGGSDTGEAFF. The CDR3 region has the DNA TGTGCCAGCAGCTTAGGCGGTTCGGACACCGGGGAAGCTTTCTTT. The V call is TRBV9, the J call TRBJ1-1; possibly TRBD1 for D (5 bases). The V gene's germline CDR1 is SGDLS and CDR2 YYNGEE. This CDR3 region has 15 residues. Deletions cut 4 bases from V and 8 bases from J, with 21 bases between.

On this clonotype: A much larger clone is a single base away; this may be a read error. This chain uses TRBV7-3 with TRBJ2-3, with 8 bases matching TRBD1. Looked up from germline, CDR1 is SGHTA and CDR2 is FQGTGA. The CDR3 has 13 amino acids. The CDR3 sequence: CASSAGGADKQYF. The CDR3, as DNA: TGTGCCAGCAGCGCAGGGGGCGCAGATAAGCAGTATTTT.

This clonotype was found many times. The chain combines TRBV5-1 with TRBJ1-3; 10 nucleotides align to TRBD1. CDR3 length: 16 residues. CDR1 is SGHRS, CDR2 YFSETQ, per germline. V was clipped by 4 bases and J by 3 bases; unmatched bases: 7. The CDR3 sequence: CASSLAGTGVGNTIYF. Here the CDR3 DNA reads TGCGCCAGCAGCCTCGCCGGGACAGGGGTTGGAAACACCATATATTTT.

In this sample, this clonotype turned up many times. CDR3 nucleotides: TGTGCCAGCAGCCCCGGACAGGGGCAAAGTGGGGCCAACGTCCTGACTTTC. It translates to CASSPGQGQSGANVLTF. This rearrangement joins TRBV7-7 to TRBJ2-6, with 9 bases matching TRBD1. CDR3 size: 17 residues. From germline, CDR1 is SSHAT and CDR2 FNYEAQ (reference sequence). Losses at the gene ends were 5 bases for V and 3 bases for J; bases not matched to a gene: 8.

In its sample, this clonotype was seen many times. The gene calls are TRBV3-1 and TRBJ2-3, with D unclear. Trimming took 1 base from V and 6 from J, leaving 8 bases between them. The germline gives CDR1 LGHDT, CDR2 YNNKEL (reference sequence). This CDR3 comprises 13 residues. CDR3 region: CASSQGLADTQYF. The DNA of the CDR3 is TGTGCCAGCAGCCAAGGGTTGGCTGATACGCAGTATTTT.

This clonotype was detected only a few times. This chain uses TRBV10-1 with TRBJ2-1; D may be TRBD1 (6 bases). Germline V gene data show CDR1 as WNHNN and CDR2 as SYGVQD (reference sequence). The ends were cut back, 4 bases at V and 6 bases at J, with 19 bases in the middle. The length of the CDR3 is 16 residues. This chain's CDR3 is CASSATDSTSRNEQFF. In DNA form, the CDR3 reads TGCGCCAGCAGTGCCACGGACAGTACTTCACGCAATGAGCAGTTCTTC.